One and the same sample provided the 5 T cell receptor beta chains below, sequenced in a study of T cell repertoires in cytomegalovirus infection. The antigens these receptors bind are not known. Each CDR3 protein is one row after TCRdb ran MiXCR on the reads. This table holds about 920,000 distinct CDR3 sequences, less than 40% found once. The sample in question was cultured CD8+ T cells from PBMCs, obtained from culture after CMV antigen stimulation. The source is a human donor in good health (CMV status not recorded). Some clones in this sample may be carry-over from other donors' samples.

The table lists this clonotype with a few counts. The chain couples TRBV28 to TRBJ2-6, with D possibly matching TRBD2 (5 bases). Trimming stripped 5 bases from V and 2 bases from J, with 13 bases between. The CDR3 loop spans 16 amino acids. Germline V CDR1 and CDR2: MDHEN, SYDVKM. The CDR3 DNA reads TGTGCCAGCAGTCCCTTATCCGGGGCTGGGGCCAACGTCCTGACTTTC. Translating gives CASSPLSGAGANVLTF.

The chain employs TRBV9 and TRBJ2-2, with 7 bases matching TRBD1. This CDR3 is built from 16 residues. Germline loops: CDR1 SGDLS, CDR2 YYNGEE. Losses at the gene ends were 0 bases for V and 4 bases for J; bases not matched to a gene: 6. The CDR3 here is CASSVVDRASTGELFF. DNA for the CDR3: TGTGCCAGCAGCGTAGTAGACAGGGCAAGCACCGGGGAGCTGTTTTTT.

This chain uses TRBV5-1 with TRBJ2-2, with a tentative D call TRBD1 (5 bases). In germline, CDR1 is SGHRS, CDR2 YFSETQ. The length of the CDR3 is 14 residues. The V end lost 10 bases, the J end lost 7 bases, and 20 bases lay between the germline ends. The CDR3 DNA reads TGCGCCGCAGCTCATGAAGGGGTCGACGGGGAGCTGTTTTTT. It encodes CAAAHEGVDGELFF. The full variable domain, its missing parts supplied by reference TRBV5-1 and TRBJ2-2, is KAGVTQTPRYLIKTRGQQVTLSCSPISGHRSVSWYQQTPGQGLQFLFEYFSETQRNKGNFPGRFSGRQFSNSRSEMNVSTLELGDSALYLCAAAHEGVDGELFFGEGSRLTVL.

The V and J genes are TRBV7-9 and TRBJ2-3; D remains ambiguous. Germline V gives CDR1 SEHNR, CDR2 FQNEAQ (reference sequence). Between the trimmed V and J ends, which lost 4 bases and 7 bases, there was a span of 9 bases. The CDR3 spans 12 residues. CDR3 residues: CASSSGGNTQYF. CDR3 coding DNA: TGTGCCAGCAGCTCAGGTGGAAATACGCAGTATTTT.

The chain recombines TRBV19 with TRBJ1-6, with D hard to call. This CDR3 is 16 amino acids long. V lost 1 base to trimming and J lost 9 bases, with 16 bases between them. The germline gives CDR1 LNHDA, CDR2 SQIVND (reference sequence). CDR3 sequence: CASSIGEGIPASPLHF. The CDR3 DNA is TGTGCCAGTAGTATAGGGGAAGGGATCCCCGCTTCACCCCTCCACTTT.